These T cell receptor beta chains were read from a single sample in a study of blood T cell repertoires in COVID-19. Sequenced by immunoSEQ multiplex PCR; TCRdb stores in-frame clones only, minus some. Among about 21,000 clones listed, about 89% were seen once. Source material: peripheral blood. The receptors here all came from a man in his 70s with active COVID-19. CDR3s include the opening cysteine and the closing phenylalanine or tryptophan.

>TRBV15|TRBJ1-5
CATSRVPGSNQPQHF
>TRBV19|TRBJ2-6
CASSRGAVGANVLTF
>TRBV5-8|TRBJ2-7
CASSLGGRFPGDYEQYF
>TRBV15|TRBJ2-1
CATSPVGVEQFF
>TRBV2|TRBJ1-3
CASRAAGRRNTIYF
>TRBV6-2/TRBV6-3|TRBJ2-7
CASSYHAGGPYEQYF
>TRBV4-2|TRBJ2-7
CASSQETSGIYEQYF
>TRBV6-6|TRBJ2-3
CASSYTGLADGGPTDTQYF
>TRBV2|TRBJ2-3
CASSVGPQAGAVDTQYF
>TRBV7-8|TRBJ2-3
CASSLVQGSSTDTQYF
>TRBV6-2/TRBV6-3|TRBJ1-2
CASSSTGEEEFSGYTF
>TRBV19|TRBJ1-3
CASSTGVNTIYF
>TRBV6-5|TRBJ2-5
CASSILAKEYF
>TRBV9|TRBJ2-1
CASSATSGNSYNEQFF
>TRBV5-6|TRBJ1-3
CASSWTGNTIYF
>TRBV30|TRBJ1-3
CAWSGDPGGAGNTIYF
>TRBV7-6|TRBJ2-7
CASSPGSGPPYEQYF
>TRBV28|TRBJ2-1
CASSPRLGRGDEQFF
>TRBV28|TRBJ1-2
CASSLVGTAYGYTF
>TRBV7-2|TRBJ2-7
CASSLRQGGTYEQYF
>TRBV5-4|TRBJ2-1
CASKAGDGNEQFF
>TRBV30|TRBJ1-2
CAWRWGGARGYTF
>TRBV11-2|TRBJ2-2
CASSLLRGRELFF
>TRBV20-1|TRBJ1-1
CSAEMNTEAFF
>TRBV7-8|TRBJ2-5
CASSFHLRQETQYF
>TRBV9|TRBJ1-3
CASSPQDRGNTIYF
>TRBV2|TRBJ1-1
CASKANLNTEAFF
>TRBV7-9|TRBJ2-3
CASSPPSLSTDTQYF
>TRBV30|TRBJ1-2
CAWSVEARNYGYTF
>TRBV12-3/TRBV12-4|TRBJ1-5
CASSAGDNQPQHF
>TRBV5-6|TRBJ2-2
CASSLGFANTGELFF
>TRBV7-9|TRBJ2-1
CASSSTGTTRNEQFF
>TRBV6-5|TRBJ2-7
CASSYTRSEFSYEQYF
>TRBV11-2|TRBJ2-7
CASSLVAEQYF
>TRBV5-1|TRBJ2-7
CASSLGDRSEQYF
>TRBV5-1|TRBJ2-7
CASSLRGLAYEQYF
>TRBV2|TRBJ2-2
CASNLREVGELFF
>TRBV9|TRBJ2-3
CASSVVSSAPDTQYF
>TRBV7-9|TRBJ2-1
CASSFPGLSNEQFF
>TRBV27|TRBJ2-7
CASRLKPPGSGYTYEQYF
>TRBV2|TRBJ1-4
CASSEDGGGGEKLFF
>TRBV5-1|TRBJ2-5
CASCGGRGEETQYF